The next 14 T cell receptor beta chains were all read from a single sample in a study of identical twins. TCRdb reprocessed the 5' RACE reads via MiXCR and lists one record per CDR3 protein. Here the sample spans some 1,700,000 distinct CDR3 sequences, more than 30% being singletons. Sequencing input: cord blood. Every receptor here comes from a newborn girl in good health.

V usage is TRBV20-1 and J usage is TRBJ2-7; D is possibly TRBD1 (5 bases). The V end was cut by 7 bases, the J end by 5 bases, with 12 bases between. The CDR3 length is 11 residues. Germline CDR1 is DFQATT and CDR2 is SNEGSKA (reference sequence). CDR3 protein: CSGAGYNEQYF. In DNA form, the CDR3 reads TGCAGTGGGGCAGGGTACAACGAGCAGTACTTC.

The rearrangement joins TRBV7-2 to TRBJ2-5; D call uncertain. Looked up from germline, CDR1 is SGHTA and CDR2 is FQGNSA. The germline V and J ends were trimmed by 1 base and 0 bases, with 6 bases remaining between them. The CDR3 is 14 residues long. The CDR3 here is CASSLVHHQETQYF. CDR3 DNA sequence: TGTGCCAGCAGCTTAGTCCACCACCAAGAGACCCAGTACTTC.

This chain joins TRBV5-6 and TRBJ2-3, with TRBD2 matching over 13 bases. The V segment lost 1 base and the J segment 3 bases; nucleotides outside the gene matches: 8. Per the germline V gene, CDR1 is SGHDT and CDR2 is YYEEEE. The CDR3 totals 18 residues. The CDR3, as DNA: TGTGCCAGCAGCTTGATCTTTAGGACTAGCGGGGGAACAGATACGCAGTATTTT. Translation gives CASSLIFRTSGGTDTQYF.

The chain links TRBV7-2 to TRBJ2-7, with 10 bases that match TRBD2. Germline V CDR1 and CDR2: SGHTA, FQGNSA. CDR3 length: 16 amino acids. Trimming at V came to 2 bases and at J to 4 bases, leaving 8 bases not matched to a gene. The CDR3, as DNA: TGTGCCAGCAGCTTAAGGGTTAGCGGGGGGCCGTACGAGCAGTACTTC. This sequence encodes CASSLRVSGGPYEQYF.

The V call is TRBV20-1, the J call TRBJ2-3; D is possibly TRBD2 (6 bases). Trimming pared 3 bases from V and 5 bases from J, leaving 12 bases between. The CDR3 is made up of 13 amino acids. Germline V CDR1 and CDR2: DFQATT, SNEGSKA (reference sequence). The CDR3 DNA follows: TGCAGTGCTAGCGGGAGAGAGGGAGATACGCAGTATTTT. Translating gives CSASGREGDTQYF.

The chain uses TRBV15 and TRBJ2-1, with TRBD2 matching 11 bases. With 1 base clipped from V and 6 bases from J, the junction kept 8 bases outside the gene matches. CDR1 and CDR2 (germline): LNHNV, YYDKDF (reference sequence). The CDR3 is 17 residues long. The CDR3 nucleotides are TGTGCCACCAGCAGAGTTATAGGCCTAGCGGGGGGCAATGAGCAGTTCTTC. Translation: CATSRVIGLAGGNEQFF. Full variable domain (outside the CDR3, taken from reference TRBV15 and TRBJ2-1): DAMVIQNPRYQVTQFGKPVTLSCSQTLNHNVMYWYQQKSSQAPKLLFHYYDKDFNNEADTPDNFQSRRPNTSFCFLDIRSPGLGDTAMYLCATSRVIGLAGGNEQFFGPGTRLTVL.

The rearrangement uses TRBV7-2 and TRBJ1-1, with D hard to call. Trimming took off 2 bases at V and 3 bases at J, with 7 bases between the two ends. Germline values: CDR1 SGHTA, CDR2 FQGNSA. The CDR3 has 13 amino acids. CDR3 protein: CASSLPVYTEAFF. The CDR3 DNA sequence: TGTGCCAGCAGCTTACCGGTGTACACTGAAGCTTTCTTT.

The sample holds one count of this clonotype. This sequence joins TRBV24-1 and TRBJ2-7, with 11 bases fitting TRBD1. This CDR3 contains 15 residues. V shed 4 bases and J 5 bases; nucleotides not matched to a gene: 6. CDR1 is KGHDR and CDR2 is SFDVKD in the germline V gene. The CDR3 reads CATSESGTGGHEQYF. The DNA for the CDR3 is TGTGCCACCAGTGAGTCCGGGACAGGGGGGCACGAGCAGTACTTC.

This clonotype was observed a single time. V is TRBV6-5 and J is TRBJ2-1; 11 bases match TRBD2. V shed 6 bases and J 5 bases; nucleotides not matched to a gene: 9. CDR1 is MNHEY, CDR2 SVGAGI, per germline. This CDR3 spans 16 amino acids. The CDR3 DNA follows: TGTGCCAGCAGCCATAATCTAGCGGGAGGCGACAATGAGCAGTTCTTC. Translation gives CASSHNLAGGDNEQFF.

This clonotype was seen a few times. CDR3 in amino acids: CASSLGGTNYEQYF. As DNA, the CDR3 is TGTGCCAGCAGTTTAGGGGGGACTAACTACGAGCAGTACTTC. V gene TRBV27 combines with J gene TRBJ2-7; 7 nucleotides match TRBD2. V dropped 2 bases and J dropped 3; count of bases not matched to a gene: 4. CDR1 is MNHEY and CDR2 is SMNVEV in the germline V gene (reference sequence). The CDR3 is made up of 14 amino acids.

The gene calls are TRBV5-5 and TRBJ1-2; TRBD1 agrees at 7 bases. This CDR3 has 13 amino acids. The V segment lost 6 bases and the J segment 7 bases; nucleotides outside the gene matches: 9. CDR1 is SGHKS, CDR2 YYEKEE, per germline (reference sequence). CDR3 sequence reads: CASTPDRAGGYTF. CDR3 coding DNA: TGTGCCAGCACCCCAGACAGGGCAGGTGGCTACACCTTC.

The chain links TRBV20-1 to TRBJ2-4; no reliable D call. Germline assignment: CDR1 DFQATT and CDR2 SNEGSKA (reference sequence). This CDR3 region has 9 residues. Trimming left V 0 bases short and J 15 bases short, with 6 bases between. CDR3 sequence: CSARDHRYF. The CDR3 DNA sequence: TGCAGTGCTAGAGATCATCGGTACTTC.

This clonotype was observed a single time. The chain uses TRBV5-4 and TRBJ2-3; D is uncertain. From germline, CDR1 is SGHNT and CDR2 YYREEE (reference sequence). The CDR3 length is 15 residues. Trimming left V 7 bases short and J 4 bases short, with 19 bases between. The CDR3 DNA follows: TGTGCCAGCCCCCCCGATCGAGCAGCCCCAGATACGCAGTATTTT. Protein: CASPPDRAAPDTQYF.

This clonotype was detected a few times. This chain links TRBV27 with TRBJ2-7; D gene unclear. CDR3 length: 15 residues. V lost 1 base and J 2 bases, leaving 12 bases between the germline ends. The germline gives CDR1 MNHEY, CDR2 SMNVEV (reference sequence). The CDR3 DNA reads TGTGCCAGCAGTTTATTTGGAAGCCTACCCTACGAGCAGTACTTC. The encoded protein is CASSLFGSLPYEQYF.